The 2 T cell receptor beta chains below all came from one sample that was sequenced in a study of shared clonotypes between healthy human individuals. TCRdb keeps only in-frame clones here, not all; method: immunoSEQ multiplex PCR. The data contain about 1,900,000 clones, about 95% of them singletons. Naive CD8 cells lacked CD45RO, underwent positive selection for CCR7 and left out terminally differentiated effector memory CD45RA+ cells. The source material was naive CD8+ T cells sorted from blood. Receptors were obtained from a young man in good health.

Remarks on this clone: Germline and junction disagree at one end, which may indicate a read error. The chain combines TRBV6-5 with TRBJ2-7, with a possible D match to TRBD2 (5 bases). CDR1 and CDR2 (germline): MNHEY, SVGAGI. The length of the CDR3 is 14 residues. CDR3 nucleotides: TGTGCCAGCAGTTGGACGGGGTCCTCCCACGAGCAGTACTTC. Translation: CASSWTGSSHEQYF.

The chain joins TRBV5-4 to TRBJ1-1; D is unresolved. This CDR3 has 14 residues. Trimming cost V 4 bases and J 0 bases, with 10 bases left between them. Per the germline V gene, CDR1 is SGHNT and CDR2 is YYREEE (reference sequence). DNA for the CDR3: TGTGCCAGCAGCGAAGCCGACTTGAACACTGAAGCTTTCTTT. This codes for CASSEADLNTEAFF.